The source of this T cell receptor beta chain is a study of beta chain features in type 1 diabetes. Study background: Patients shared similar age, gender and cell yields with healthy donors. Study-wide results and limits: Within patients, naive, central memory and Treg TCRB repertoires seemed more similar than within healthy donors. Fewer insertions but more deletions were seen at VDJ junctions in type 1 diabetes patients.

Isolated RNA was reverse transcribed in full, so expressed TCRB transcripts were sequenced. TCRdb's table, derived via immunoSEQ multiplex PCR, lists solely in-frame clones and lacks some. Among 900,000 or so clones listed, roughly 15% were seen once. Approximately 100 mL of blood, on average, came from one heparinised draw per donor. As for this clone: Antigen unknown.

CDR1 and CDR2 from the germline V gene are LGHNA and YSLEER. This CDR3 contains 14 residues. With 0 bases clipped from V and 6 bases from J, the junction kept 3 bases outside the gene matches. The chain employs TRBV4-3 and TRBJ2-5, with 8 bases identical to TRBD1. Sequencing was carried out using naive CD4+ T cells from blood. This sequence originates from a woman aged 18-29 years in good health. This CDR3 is CASSQETGDKTQYF. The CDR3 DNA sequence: TGCGCCAGCAGCCAAGAGACAGGGGACAAGACCCAGTACTTC.